This T cell receptor beta chain is from a study of T-cell reconstitution after alpha-beta-depleted transplantation in children. General study findings and limits: A year had passed since transplant, and T-cell counts and diversity by then came mostly from newly produced T cells.

There are a few counts of this clonotype. Its specificity is unknown. Unique molecular identifiers were used in preparing the TCRbeta library. TCRdb reanalysed the PCR reads using MiXCR and keeps one entry per CDR3 protein. The repertoire holds about 870,000 distinct CDR3 sequences, with under 20% as singletons. Germline-derived CDR1 and CDR2 are SQVTM and ANQGSEA. V lost 8 bases, J lost 5 bases, and 9 bases lay in between. The CDR3 is made up of 10 amino acids. This specimen was PBMCs, mostly from graft donor cells, taken 360 days after TCRalphabeta/CD19-depleted stem cell transplant. The TCR sequence derives from a male patient under 18 who had a stem cell transplant for acute lymphoblastic leukemia, so the T cells may come from the graft donor. The chain uses TRBV29-1 and TRBJ1-2; no clear D gene. CDR3 protein: CSSGSYGYTF. CDR3 nucleotides: TGCAGCTCCGGCAGTTATGGCTACACCTTC.